Presented here are 15 T cell receptor beta chains from one specimen sequenced in a study of metastatic and nonmetastatic thyroid tumors. Thyroid surgery took place with no prior treatment in any patient. With MiXCR, TCRdb called clones anew from the PCR reads. The table records 31,000 or so clones, over 15% of them present only once. Sequencing was performed on blood. These TCRs come from a female donor with papillary thyroid cancer or a benign thyroid nodule (not recorded which). Some clones in this sample may be carry-over from other donors' samples.

This clone was counted ten times or more. This chain joins TRBV7-2 and TRBJ2-5; D unresolved. The germline V gene has CDR1 SGHTA and CDR2 FQGNSA. The CDR3 runs 12 residues. Trimming took off 3 bases at V and 4 bases at J, with 6 bases between the two ends. CDR3 loop: CASSFGSETQYF. The CDR3 DNA is TGTGCCAGCAGCTTCGGGTCAGAGACCCAGTACTTC.

This clone was counted at least ten times. The junction does not match germline at one end; this may be a read error. The V call is TRBV6-5, the J call TRBJ1-2; no firm D call. This CDR3 is 15 amino acids long. Per the germline V gene, CDR1 is MNHEY and CDR2 is SVGAGI. DNA of the CDR3: TGTGCCAGCAGTAACTCAGGAGATGACAACTATGGCTACACCTTC. Translating gives CASSNSGDDNYGYTF.

The table lists this clone with many counts. The chain couples TRBV5-1 to TRBJ2-7; D might be TRBD2 (6 bases). The CDR3 runs 14 residues. The V end was cut by 6 bases, the J end by 3 bases, with 16 bases between. Germline CDR1 is SGHRS and CDR2 is YFSETQ. Here the CDR3 reads CASTPGVGFYEQYF. Written as DNA, the CDR3 is TGCGCCAGCACACCGGGGGTAGGTTTCTACGAGCAGTACTTC.

Many counts were recorded for this clone. The gene calls are TRBV29-1 and TRBJ2-7, with TRBD2 matching over 8 bases. This CDR3 region has 14 residues. CDR1 and CDR2 from the germline V gene are SQVTM and ANQGSEA. J was trimmed by 5 bases and V by 6 bases; bases with no gene match: 12. This CDR3 is CSVGLAGLSDEQYF. The CDR3 DNA sequence: TGCAGCGTGGGTTTAGCGGGGCTGAGTGACGAGCAGTACTTC.

By share of the sample, this clone is medium-sized. The chain is built from TRBV6-1 and TRBJ2-7, with TRBD2 matching 11 bases. Germline trimming cut 2 bases from V and 3 bases from J; bases unmatched to any gene: 15. This CDR3 has 19 residues. CDR1 is MNHNS and CDR2 is SASEGT in the germline V gene. The CDR3 bases are TGTGCCAGCAGTGAAAGGAGGGGGCTTCTAGCGGGAGGTTTCTACGAGCAGTACTTC. The encoded protein is CASSERRGLLAGGFYEQYF.

This sequence joins TRBV6-2 or TRBV6-3 and TRBJ2-3, with D hard to call. V shed 7 bases and J shed 4 bases, with 21 bases lying between them. This CDR3 has 16 residues. Germline assignment: CDR1 MNHEY and CDR2 SVGEGT. In DNA form, the CDR3 reads TGTGCCAGCATTCCTATGCCGGAACCCGGCTCAGATACGCAGTATTTT. Its translation is CASIPMPEPGSDTQYF.

Concerning this clone: It may be a read error: a sequence one base away is much more abundant. The V gene is TRBV20-1, the J gene TRBJ2-7, with 11 nucleotides matching TRBD2. J gave up 2 bases and V 2 bases, and 14 bases lay outside the gene matches. The CDR3 covers 18 residues. Germline CDR1 reads DFQATT; CDR2 reads SNEGSKA (reference sequence). The CDR3 is CSARPSETSGKGAYEQYF. The CDR3 DNA sequence: TGCAGTGCTAGACCTTCCGAGACTAGCGGGAAGGGAGCCTACGAGCAGTACTTC.

The rearrangement links TRBV5-1 to TRBJ1-6; D possibly corresponds to TRBD1 (6 bases). With the DNA end fitting TRBJ1-1 better, the J assignment may be wrong. The CDR3 runs to 13 residues. Germline CDR1 SGHRS, CDR2 YFSETQ. This CDR3 is CASSQPGATEAFF. The DNA for the CDR3 is TGCGCCAGCTCCCAGCCAGGGGCCACTGAAGCTTTCTTT.

As regards this clone: One end of the junction is discordant with germline, which a read error may explain. V is TRBV11-3 and J is TRBJ2-2, with D maybe TRBD1 (5 bases). CDR1 and CDR2 from the germline V gene are SGHNT and YENEEA. CDR3 length: 16 amino acids. Here the CDR3 DNA reads TGTGCCAGCAGCTTAGGTTCATGGGGCAGCTCCGGTGAGCTGTTTTTT. Its translation is CASSLGSWGSSGELFF.

A remark on this clone: A read error may explain this, as a much larger clone is one base away. V usage is TRBV7-9 and J usage is TRBJ2-5, with D possibly TRBD1 on 6 matching bases. Between the trimmed V and J ends, which lost 4 bases and 4 bases, there was a span of 13 bases. Germline loops: CDR1 SEHNR, CDR2 FQNEAQ (reference sequence). The CDR3 is 14 amino acids. The CDR3 protein is CASSSWTVGETQYF. DNA for the CDR3: TGTGCCAGCAGCTCCTGGACAGTAGGAGAGACCCAGTACTTC.

On this clone: A read error may produce the germline difference seen at one junction end. The rearrangement links TRBV20-1 to TRBJ2-5, with D tentatively TRBD1 or TRBD2 (7 bases each). CDR1 is DFQATT, CDR2 SNEGSKA, per germline (reference sequence). This CDR3 is 15 amino acids long. Here the CDR3 reads CSARVPQGGMETQYF. The CDR3, as DNA: TGCAGTGCTAGAGTCCCCCAGGGGGGGATGGAGACCCAGTACTTT.

This clone has a count of ten or more. This chain joins TRBV5-1 and TRBJ2-5; D not resolved. V lost 6 bases and J 1 base, leaving 22 bases between the germline ends. The CDR3 totals 17 residues. Germline V gives CDR1 SGHRS, CDR2 YFSETQ. The CDR3 region has the DNA TGCGCCAGCACCCCTTCTCCCGGACGGGTACTCCAAGAGACCCAGTACTTC. Its translation is CASTPSPGRVLQETQYF.

Note on this clone: A much larger clonotype is one base distant, so this may be a read error. CDR3 bases: TGTGCCAGCAGCCTATCTCCCCGCAGCGGACAAGAGACCCAGTACTTC. This codes for CASSLSPRSGQETQYF. V gene TRBV6-2 or TRBV6-3 combines with J gene TRBJ2-5; D perhaps matches TRBD2 (5 bases). Trimming removed 6 bases at V and 2 bases at J, with 19 bases between. The length of the CDR3 is 16 residues. Germline V gene lookup returns CDR1 MNHEY and CDR2 SVGEGT.

The table lists this clone with many counts. This may come from a read error, since a much larger clone is one base off. The same CDR3 can be traced to other DNA sequences in this sample. The rearrangement joins TRBV20-1 to TRBJ2-1; 10 bases are a match to TRBD2. Germline-derived CDR1 and CDR2 are DFQATT and SNEGSKA (reference sequence). This CDR3 spans 16 amino acids. The CDR3 loop is CSARDRGLAVYNEQFF. The DNA of the CDR3 is TGCAGCGCTAGAGATCGCGGACTAGCGGTATACAATGAGCAGTTCTTC.

This clone came up a few times. An end of the junction does not agree with germline; a read error may underlie this. The rearrangement joins TRBV6-1 to TRBJ2-6; maybe TRBD1 (5 bases). The CDR3 is 15 residues long. Germline V gene data show CDR1 as MNHNS and CDR2 as SASEGT. The CDR3 nucleotides read TGTGCCAGCAGTGAAGCGGCGTCTGGGGCCAACGTCCCGACTTTC. It is translated as CASSEAASGANVPTF.